The source of this T cell receptor beta chain is a study of identical twins. Study-level results: Out-of-frame alpha sequences common to twins were enriched for low generation probability.

A template switching step contributed a universal primer site, while unique molecular identifiers were present in the cDNA. TCRdb re-called the 5' RACE reads through MiXCR, storing one row per CDR3 protein. The sample holds 500,000 to 650,000 distinct CDR3 sequences, about 20% seen once. Comments on this clonotype: Its specificity is not known.

The length of the CDR3 is 16 residues. The V end was cut by 8 bases, the J end by 6 bases, with 20 bases between. These data were likewise used in another study, on yellow fever vaccine responses in identical twins.

The source material was CD4+ T cells sorted from blood. V usage is TRBV12-3 or TRBV12-4 and J usage is TRBJ1-6, with D maybe TRBD1 (6 bases). The sequence derives from a woman younger than 35 in good health. The CDR3 protein is CASSGGGEGGNSPLHF. CDR3 DNA sequence: TGTGCCAGCTCCGGCGGGGGTGAGGGGGGTAATTCACCCCTCCACTTT.